This T cell receptor (beta chain) was documented in a study of early T cells in non-severe SARS-CoV-2 infection. In the study overall: Unpaired chains resulted from sequencing bulk RNA of unsorted whole blood. Findings and limits, study-wide: VDJdb matching, biased toward anti-spike CD8 responses, missed private and CD4 specificities.

As for this clonotype: Its target is not known.

The protocol attached unique molecular identifiers to individual cDNA molecules. TCRdb reprocessed the 5' RACE reads via MiXCR and lists one record per CDR3 protein. The data show tens of thousands of distinct CDR3 sequences, with 9.5% to 15% seen just once and roughly 2.6% held by the top ten. This CDR3 spans 14 amino acids. J gave up 4 bases and V 6 bases, and 8 bases lay outside the gene matches. The sample here was whole blood, taken at baseline. V and J are TRBV12-3 or TRBV12-4 and TRBJ1-2; 7 bases map to TRBD1. The clonotype comes from an adult who was a healthcare worker with PCR-confirmed SARS-CoV-2 infection or an uninfected control (not recorded which). CDR3: CASSQGVYGYGYTF. Written as DNA, the CDR3 is TGTGCCAGCAGCCAGGGGGTATATGGCTATGGCTACACCTTC.